These 6 T cell receptor beta chains share one sample of origin, sequenced in a study of regulatory T cells in long-lasting Graves disease. With iRepertoire HTBI primers and Arm-PCR of CDR3 regions, TCR beta libraries were built. TCRdb re-called the multiplex PCR reads with MiXCR, one entry per CDR3 protein. The sample has hundreds of thousands of distinct CDR3 sequences, less than 20% seen once. Noted time point: newly diagnosed GD, antithyroid drugs for less than 3 months. The TCR library used RNA extracted from PBMCs. The same data also contributed to another study, on T cells in Graves' hyperthyroidism and ophthalmopathy.

The sequences come from peripheral blood mononuclear cells (PBMCs), collected at new diagnosis, from a patient treated with antithyroid drugs. These receptors were obtained from a woman aged 25 to 39 with Graves disease.

The V call is TRBV6-1, the J call TRBJ1-4, with D unresolved. The CDR3 runs to 15 residues. V lost 2 bases to trimming and J lost 8 bases, with 15 bases between them. Per germline, CDR1 MNHNS and CDR2 SASEGT. Written as DNA, the CDR3 is TGTGCCAGCAGTGAACCCGCCCCAGGTGGCGAAAAACTGTTTTTT. This gives the protein CASSEPAPGGEKLFF.

This clonotype was counted only a few times. The genes are TRBV20-1 and TRBJ2-7; 8 nucleotides match TRBD1. Germline V gene sequence: CDR1 DFQATT, CDR2 SNEGSKA (reference sequence). The V and J ends lost 3 bases and 3 bases, in that order; junction bases with no gene match: 7. There are 14 residues in the CDR3. The CDR3 nucleotides are TGCAGTGCTAGTCGGACAGGGTCTAGCTACGAGCAGTACTTC. This gives the protein CSASRTGSSYEQYF.

This clonotype was seen ten or more times. This chain links TRBV28 with TRBJ2-7, with D perhaps matching TRBD2 (6 bases). This CDR3 has 14 amino acids. In germline, CDR1 is MDHEN, CDR2 SYDVKM. V lost 3 bases and J lost 5, with 14 bases in between. This chain's CDR3 is CASSFLAGINEQYF. CDR3 sequence (DNA): TGTGCCAGCAGTTTCCTCGCGGGAATCAACGAGCAGTACTTC.

This clonotype was seen more than once but under ten times. The V and J genes are TRBV5-1 and TRBJ2-2; perhaps TRBD2 as D (6 bases). CDR1 and CDR2 (germline): SGHRS, YFSETQ. V lost 5 bases and J 6 bases, leaving 14 bases between the germline ends. The CDR3 extends over 14 amino acids. CDR3 bases: TGCGCCAGCAGTAAGGGGCCGGGGGCCGGGGAGCTGTTTTTT. Its protein is CASSKGPGAGELFF. Full variable domain (missing parts from reference TRBV5-1 and TRBJ2-2): KAGVTQTPRYLIKTRGQQVTLSCSPISGHRSVSWYQQTPGQGLQFLFEYFSETQRNKGNFPGRFSGRQFSNSRSEMNVSTLELGDSALYLCASSKGPGAGELFFGEGSRLTVL.

This clonotype has a count of ten or more. V and J are TRBV2 and TRBJ2-5; D gene unclear. This CDR3 spans 12 amino acids. Germline V lookup: CDR1 SNHLY, CDR2 FYNNEI. Trimming removed 6 bases at V and 5 bases at J, with 10 bases between. The CDR3 loop is CASRGPGETQYF. In nucleotides, the CDR3 is TGTGCCAGCAGAGGCCCCGGGGAGACCCAGTACTTC.

This clonotype was observed at least ten times. CDR3 amino acids: CSGVSGRVTDTQYF. The CDR3 nucleotides are TGCAGTGGGGTGAGCGGGAGAGTCACAGATACGCAGTATTTT. The rearrangement joins TRBV20-1 to TRBJ2-3; 8 bases are a match to TRBD2. CDR1 and CDR2 (germline): DFQATT, SNEGSKA (reference sequence). This CDR3 has 14 amino acids. The V gene end was trimmed by 7 bases and the J gene end by 2 bases; junction bases not matched to a gene: 8.